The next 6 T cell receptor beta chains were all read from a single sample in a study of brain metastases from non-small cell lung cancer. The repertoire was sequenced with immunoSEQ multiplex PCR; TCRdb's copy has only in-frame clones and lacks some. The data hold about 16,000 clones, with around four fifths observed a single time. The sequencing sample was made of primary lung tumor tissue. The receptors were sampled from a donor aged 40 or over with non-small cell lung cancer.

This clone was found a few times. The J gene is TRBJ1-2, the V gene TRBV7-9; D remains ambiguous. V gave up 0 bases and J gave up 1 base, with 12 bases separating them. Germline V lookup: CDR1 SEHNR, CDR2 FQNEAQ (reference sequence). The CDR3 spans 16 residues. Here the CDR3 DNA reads TGTGCCAGCAGCTTAGCGGCGGGATTTTTTAACTATGGCTACACCTTC. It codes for CASSLAAGFFNYGYTF.

The CDR3 sequence: CASNPQSTNYGYTF. CDR3 DNA: TGTGCCAGCAATCCACAGAGTACTAACTATGGCTACACCTTC. The genes are TRBV6-5 and TRBJ1-2; no clear D gene. The V gene's germline CDR1 is MNHEY and CDR2 SVGAGI. The CDR3 runs to 14 residues. V dropped 7 bases and J dropped 0 bases, with 12 bases sitting between them.

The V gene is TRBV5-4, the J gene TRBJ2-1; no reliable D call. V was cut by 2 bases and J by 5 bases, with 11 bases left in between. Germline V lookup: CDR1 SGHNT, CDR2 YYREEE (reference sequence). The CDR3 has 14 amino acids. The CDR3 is CASSFSGSHNEQFF. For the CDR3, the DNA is TGTGCCAGCAGCTTCTCAGGCTCACACAATGAGCAGTTCTTC.

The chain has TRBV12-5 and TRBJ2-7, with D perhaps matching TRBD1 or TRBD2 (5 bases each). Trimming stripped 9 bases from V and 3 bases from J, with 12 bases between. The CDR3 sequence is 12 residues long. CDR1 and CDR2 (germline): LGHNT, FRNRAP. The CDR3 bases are TGTGCTAGCCCCGTGAGGGGCTACGAGCAGTACGTC. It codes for CASPVRGYEQYV.

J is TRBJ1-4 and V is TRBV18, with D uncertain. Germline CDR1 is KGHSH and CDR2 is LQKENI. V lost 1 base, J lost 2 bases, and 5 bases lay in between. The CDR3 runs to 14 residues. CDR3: CASSPQKTNEKLFF. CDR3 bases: TGTGCCAGCTCACCACAGAAGACTAATGAAAAACTGTTTTTT. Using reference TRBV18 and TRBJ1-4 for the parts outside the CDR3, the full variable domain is NAGVMQNPRHLVRRRGQEARLRCSPMKGHSHVYWYRQLPEEGLKFMVYLQKENIIDESGMPKERFSAEFPKEGPSILRIQQVVRGDSAAYFCASSPQKTNEKLFFGSGTQLSVL.

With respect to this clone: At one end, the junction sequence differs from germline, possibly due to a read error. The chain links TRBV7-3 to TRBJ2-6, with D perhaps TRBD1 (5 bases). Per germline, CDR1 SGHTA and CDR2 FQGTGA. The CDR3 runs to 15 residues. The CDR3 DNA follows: TGTGTTAGCTCCGGACGACACTCTGGGGCCAACGTCCTGACTTTT. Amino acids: CVSSGRHSGANVLTF.